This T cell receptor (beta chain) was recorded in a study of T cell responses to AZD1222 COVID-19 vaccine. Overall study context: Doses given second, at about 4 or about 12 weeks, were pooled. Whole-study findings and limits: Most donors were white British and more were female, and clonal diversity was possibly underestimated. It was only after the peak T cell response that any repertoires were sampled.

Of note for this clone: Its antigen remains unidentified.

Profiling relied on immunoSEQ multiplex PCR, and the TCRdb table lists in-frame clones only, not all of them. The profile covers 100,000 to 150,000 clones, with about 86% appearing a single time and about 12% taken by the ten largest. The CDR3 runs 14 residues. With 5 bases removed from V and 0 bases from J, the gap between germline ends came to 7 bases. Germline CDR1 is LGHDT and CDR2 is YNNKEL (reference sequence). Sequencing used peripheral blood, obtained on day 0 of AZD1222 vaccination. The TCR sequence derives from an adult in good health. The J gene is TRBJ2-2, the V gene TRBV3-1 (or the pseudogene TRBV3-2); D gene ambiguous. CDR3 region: CASSRRTNTGELFF. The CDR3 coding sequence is TGTGCCAGCAGCAGACGGACGAACACCGGGGAGCTGTTTTTT.